This T cell receptor beta chain came from a study of cytomegalovirus exposure and HLA in healthy donors. Study-level background: Unique TCR beta sequences numbering fewer than 130 million came from about 179 million T cells in an earlier analysis.

This clone was seen once. The PCR made use of 60 Vbeta and 13 Jbeta primers. The method was immunoSEQ multiplex PCR; TCRdb's version includes in-frame clones alone and lacks a portion of them. The profile covers about 190,000 clones, with 81% appearing a single time and 3% to 4.5% taken by the ten largest. Every donor was a healthy person donating bone marrow. CDR1 and CDR2 (germline): SNHLY, FYNNEI. V was cut by 4 bases and J by 9 bases, with 16 bases left in between. CDR3 size: 14 residues. The origin of this receptor is a man aged 50 to 60 in good health and CMV-seronegative. The sample taken for sequencing was PBMCs. The chain joins TRBV2 to TRBJ1-5, with D possibly TRBD1 on 6 matching bases. In nucleotides, the CDR3 is TGTGCCAGCAGTGCGGAGACACAGGGATTGCCCCAGCATTTT. Amino acids: CASSAETQGLPQHF.